The clone carrying this TCR beta chain was seen a few times. Its target is not known. The authors prepared the TCRbeta library with unique molecular identifiers. In TCRdb, the PCR reads were re-called with MiXCR into one record per CDR3 protein. The table has about 500,000 distinct CDR3 sequences, around 10% seen once. These data are taken from a study of T-cell reconstitution after alpha-beta-depleted transplantation in children. Findings and caveats of the study: By about two months after transplant, alpha-beta T cells reportedly arose from several hundred graft clones that had expanded.

The clonotype was recovered from a female patient under 10 years old who had a stem cell transplant for aplastic anemia, so the T cells may come from the graft donor. Source: PBMCs, mostly from graft donor cells, taken 180 days after TCRalphabeta/CD19-depleted stem cell transplant.

The CDR3: CASRQGGEQYV. The CDR3 DNA reads TGTGCCAGCAGACAGGGTGGGGAGCAGTACGTC. The V call is TRBV25-1, the J call TRBJ2-7; D perhaps matches TRBD1 (6 bases). The CDR3 is 11 amino acids. V lost 6 bases and J 7 bases, leaving 10 bases between the germline ends. Germline-derived CDR1 and CDR2 are MGHDK and SYGVNS.